The source of this T cell receptor beta chain is a study of metastatic and nonmetastatic thyroid tumors. In the study overall: It was across blood and tumor or nodule tissue from malignant and benign thyroid patients that repertoires were compared.

Patients underwent thyroid surgery, and none had received any treatment before it. Germline V gene lookup returns CDR1 MNHNS and CDR2 SASEGT. V gave up 5 bases and J gave up 1 base, with 8 bases separating them. The length of the CDR3 is 13 residues. In its sample, this clone was seen many times. TCRdb recomputed clones from the PCR reads via MiXCR. The data hold about 59,000 clones, with around 15% observed a single time. This sequence originates from a male donor with papillary thyroid cancer or a benign thyroid nodule (not recorded which). Some clones in this sample may be carry-over from other donors' samples. The source material was blood. The chain has TRBV6-1 and TRBJ1-1; no firm D call. In nucleotides, the CDR3 is TGTGCCAGCAGTTATGGGCCGAACACTGAAGCTTTCTTT. Translating it yields CASSYGPNTEAFF.